This T cell receptor beta chain is from a study of OX40 agonist ivuxolimab in advanced cancers. At the level of the study: Ivuxolimab, which is an agonistic anti-OX40 (CD134) antibody, was administered to the patients. Study results and caveats: Compared with CD4+, CD8+ T cells on average had more expanded clones. Some nonresponders likewise displayed low normalized T-cell clonal expansion.

Patients were excluded for autoimmune disease history or systemic immunosuppression. The V end lost 4 bases, the J end lost 6 bases, and 18 bases lay between the germline ends. The CDR3 length is 16 residues. Germline-derived CDR1 and CDR2 are LNHDA and SQIVND (reference sequence). TCRdb's table, derived via immunoSEQ multiplex PCR, lists solely in-frame clones and lacks some. The data hold 55,000 to 70,000 clones, with 85% observed a single time. With respect to this clone: Antigen unknown.

The sample in question was CD4+ or CD8+ T cells sorted from blood, obtained in a trial of the OX40 agonist ivuxolimab. The sequence was obtained from an adult with an advanced solid tumor such as melanoma, head and neck, liver or kidney cancer. The chain links TRBV19 to TRBJ1-4, with a weak D call TRBD1 (5 bases). CDR3 loop: CASSTGTAVIYEKLFF. CDR3 nucleotides: TGTGCCAGTAGTACCGGGACGGCCGTAATCTATGAAAAACTGTTTTTT.